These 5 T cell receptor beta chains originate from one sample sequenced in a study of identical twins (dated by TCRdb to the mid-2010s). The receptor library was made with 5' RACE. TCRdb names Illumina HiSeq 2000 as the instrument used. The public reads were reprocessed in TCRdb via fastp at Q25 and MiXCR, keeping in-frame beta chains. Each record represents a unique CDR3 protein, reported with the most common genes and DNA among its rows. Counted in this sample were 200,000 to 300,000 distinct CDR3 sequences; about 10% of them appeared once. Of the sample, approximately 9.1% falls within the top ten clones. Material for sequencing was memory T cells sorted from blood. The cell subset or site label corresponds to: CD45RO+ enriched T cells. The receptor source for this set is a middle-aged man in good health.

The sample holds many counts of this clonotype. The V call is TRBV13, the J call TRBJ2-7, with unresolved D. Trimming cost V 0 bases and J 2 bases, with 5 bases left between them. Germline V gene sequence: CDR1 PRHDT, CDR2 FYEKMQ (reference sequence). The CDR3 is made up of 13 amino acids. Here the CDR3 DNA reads TGTGCCAGCAGCTTAGGGGTGACCTACGAGCAGTACTTC. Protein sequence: CASSLGVTYEQYF.

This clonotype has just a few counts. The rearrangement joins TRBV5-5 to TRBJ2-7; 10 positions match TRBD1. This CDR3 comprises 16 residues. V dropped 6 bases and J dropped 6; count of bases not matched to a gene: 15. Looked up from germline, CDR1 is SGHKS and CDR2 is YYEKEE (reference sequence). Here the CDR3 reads CASIPSAGQGTGEQYF. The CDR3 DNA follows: TGTGCCAGCATCCCCTCTGCGGGACAGGGGACGGGCGAGCAGTACTTC.

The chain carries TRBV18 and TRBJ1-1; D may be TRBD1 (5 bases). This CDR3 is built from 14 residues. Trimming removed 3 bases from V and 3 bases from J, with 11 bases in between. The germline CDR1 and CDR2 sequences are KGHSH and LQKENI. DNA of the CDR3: TGTGCCAGCTCACCCGGTAGGGGTGACACTGAAGCTTTCTTT. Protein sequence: CASSPGRGDTEAFF.

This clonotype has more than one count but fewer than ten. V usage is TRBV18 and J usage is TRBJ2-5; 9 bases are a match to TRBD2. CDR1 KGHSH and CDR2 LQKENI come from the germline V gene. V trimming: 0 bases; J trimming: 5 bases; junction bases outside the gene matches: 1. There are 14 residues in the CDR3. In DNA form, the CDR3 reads TGTGCCAGCTCACCACCGGGACTAGCCGAGACCCAGTACTTC. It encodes CASSPPGLAETQYF.

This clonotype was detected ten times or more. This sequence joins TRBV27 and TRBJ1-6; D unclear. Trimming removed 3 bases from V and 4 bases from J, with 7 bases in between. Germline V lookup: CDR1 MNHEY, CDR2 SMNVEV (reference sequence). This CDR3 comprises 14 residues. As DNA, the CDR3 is TGTGCCAGCAGTTTGACACCATATAATTCACCCCTCCACTTT. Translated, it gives CASSLTPYNSPLHF.